This TCR beta chain was captured by sequencing in a study of T cell responses to AZD1222 COVID-19 vaccine (dated by TCRdb to the early 2020s). For context, the study as a whole: Because spike-specific TCR depth and breadth did not differ between the two schedules, AZD1222 recipients who got a second dose at roughly 4 weeks were pooled with those who got a second dose at roughly 12 weeks. A total of 230 to 250 trial participants underwent TCR sequencing, of whom nearly 210 had received two doses of AZD1222 and about 25 had received two doses of the MenACWY control vaccine. Trial participants were enrolled by age into 18-55, 56-69 and 70-plus year subgroups, with 148, 28 and 57 TCR-sequenced participants respectively.

The CDR3 regions of human TCRbeta chains were analyzed by immunosequencing. The study's own analysis went as follows. TCRs in the repertoires were compared against a reference library of SARS-CoV-2-specific TCRs that had been generated with the MIRA antigen-specificity platform. Breadth was defined as the fraction of unique TCRs that were SARS-CoV-2-associated. Depth was defined as the fraction of total T cells that were SARS-CoV-2-associated. Using the MIRA data, each spike-specific TCR was assigned both to the spike region to which the TCR was reactive and to a CD4 or CD8 class. Log10-transformed breadth and depth values were compared by one-way ANOVA with Sidak's multiple comparisons tests. This immuneACCESS table, as held by TCRdb, lists in-frame sequences with V and J called but not all clones. Of the missing ones, under half trace to an unresolved V gene in checked studies; the others have no known cause. The DNA was the basis for D and trimming; V, J and clone size are from that table. Present in this sample are around 150,000 clones, approximately 90% of which were seen just once. Together, the top ten hold about 1.5% of the sample.

What the authors observed across the whole study: Only five to seven AZD1222 recipients were SARS-CoV-2 seropositive at baseline, limiting conclusions about previously exposed vaccinees. Most participants were white British and females outnumbered males, and the authors suggested that clonal diversity may have been underestimated. Spike-specific TCR breadth and depth rose significantly after two AZD1222 doses compared with day 0 and with MenACWY recipients. Reportedly, almost half of the unique spike-specific TCRs recognized epitopes lying outside the regions that are mutated in the B.1.351 and B.1.1.7 variants. No day 14 peak-response samples were available, so repertoires were characterized only after the peak T cell response. The vaccine-associated CD4 TCRs covered the entire spike protein, and the dominant responses fell in regions 160-218 and 743-854. The 56-69-year group was small, and its depth increase did not reach significance, likely because of low power.

The sample's time point label, decoded: baseline before first vaccination. Vaccinee samples were obtained from the UK trials COV001 and COV002, which included a single-blind randomized controlled phase 2/3 trial of AZD1222 (ChAdOx1 nCoV-19) in healthy adults. Trial participant PBMC samples were collected at day 0 and day 28 after the second dose for TCRbeta chain sequencing. In regard to this clone: The antigen it binds to is not known. The sample holds no much larger clone one base away, and base qualities are not on file.

The CDR3 contains 15 residues, cysteine and phenylalanine counted. The DNA shown is the 45-base CDR3, in frame from base 1. Based on the germline V gene, the CDR1 and CDR2 sequences are SGHRS and YFSETQ. The V end gives up 2 bases and the J end 1 base, leaving 2 bases in the junction not matched to a gene. The material was peripheral blood, obtained on day 0 of AZD1222 vaccination. The sequence derives from an adult in good health. Here the chain combines TRBV5-1 and TRBJ2-1, and 8 bases in between align with TRBD2. The CDR3 region reads CASSLIAGSYNEQFF. DNA sequence: TGCGCCAGCAGCTTAATAGCGGGGTCCTACAATGAGCAGTTCTTC.